Sequencing of this T cell receptor beta chain was carried out in a study of blood T cell repertoires in COVID-19. Study information: There were acute and convalescent COVID-19 samples, and they came from the United States, Italy and Spain. PBMCs, B-cell-depleted T cells, or T cells provided the cDNA or gDNA that made up the material.

CDR3 length: 16 residues. V was cut by 4 bases and J by 3 bases, with 13 bases left in between. The germline gives CDR1 LNHDA, CDR2 SQIVND (reference sequence). In the authors' workflow: Researchers report that nucleated cell counts were estimated from reference gene primer amplification. Clones were read by immunoSEQ multiplex PCR, and TCRdb kept only the in-frame ones, dropping some. That table furnishes V, J and clone size, whereas the DNA furnished D and trimming. In the table there are approximately 300,000 clones, under 90% of which are singletons. Seattle-derived patients entered the study during active infection and were followed longitudinally.

The sequence was collected from a woman aged 25 to 39 with COVID-19, enrolled during active disease. The sample comprised peripheral blood. The chain carries TRBV19 and TRBJ2-6, with a possible D match to TRBD2 (5 bases). Here the CDR3 reads CASSTLTGVGANVLTF. For the CDR3, the DNA is TGTGCCAGTAGTACCCTCACCGGGGTTGGGGCCAACGTCCTGACTTTC.